This passage covers 25 T cell receptor beta chains from one sample sequenced in a study of shared clonotypes between healthy human individuals. Profiling relied on immunoSEQ multiplex PCR, and the TCRdb table lists in-frame clones only, not all of them. This sample has approximately 2.5 million clones, with roughly nine tenths found just once. Specimen: naive CD4+ T cells sorted from blood. Subset specified: CD45RA+ positively selected. Receptors originate from a young man in good health.

The J gene is TRBJ2-2, the V gene TRBV10-2; D is unclear. The V and J ends lost 7 bases and 3 bases respectively, with 12 bases between them. Per the germline V gene, CDR1 is WSHSY and CDR2 is SAAADI. This CDR3 contains 14 residues. DNA of the CDR3: TGCGCCAGCATTATGGACCAATACACCGGGGAGCTGTTTTTT. Its translation is CASIMDQYTGELFF.

The chain employs TRBV5-4 and TRBJ1-1; maybe TRBD1 (6 bases). Germline V lookup: CDR1 SGHNT, CDR2 YYREEE (reference sequence). This CDR3 is built from 15 residues. The V end lost 4 bases, the J end lost 4 bases, and 17 bases lay between the germline ends. The CDR3 DNA follows: TGTGCCAGCAGCCTCGGGGGGGCGCTGTTCACTGAAGCTTTCTTT. It is translated as CASSLGGALFTEAFF.

The chain recombines TRBV7-9 with TRBJ2-7; perhaps TRBD1 as D (6 bases). Trimming stripped 5 bases from V and 5 bases from J, with 13 bases between. CDR1 and CDR2 (germline): SEHNR, FQNEAQ (reference sequence). The CDR3 length is 13 residues. In DNA, the CDR3 is TGTGCCAGCAGCCCACAGGGTTTGGACGAGCAGTACTTC. It is translated as CASSPQGLDEQYF.

The chain is built from TRBV7-2 and TRBJ2-2, with D unclear. The CDR3 covers 14 residues. Germline-derived CDR1 and CDR2 are SGHTA and FQGNSA. V dropped 0 bases and J dropped 5 bases, with 7 bases sitting between them. For the CDR3, the DNA is TGTGCCAGCAGCTTAGCTCCGGAAACCGGGGAGCTGTTTTTT. This codes for CASSLAPETGELFF.

The gene calls are TRBV11-2 and TRBJ1-1, with TRBD1 as a possible D gene (5 bases). Germline CDR1 SGHAT, CDR2 FQNNGV. V dropped 5 bases and J dropped 1 base, with 17 bases sitting between them. CDR3 length: 16 residues. The CDR3 sequence is CASSKRPGTENTEAFF. The CDR3 region has the DNA TGTGCCAGCAGCAAGAGACCAGGGACGGAGAACACTGAAGCTTTCTTT.

This sequence joins TRBV2 and TRBJ2-1; D not certain. V dropped 6 bases and J dropped 7 bases, with 7 bases sitting between them. The germline CDR1 and CDR2 sequences are SNHLY and FYNNEI. The CDR3 extends over 11 amino acids. This CDR3 is CASSPQNEQFF. The CDR3 DNA sequence: TGTGCCAGCAGCCCCCAGAATGAGCAGTTCTTC.

This rearrangement joins TRBV2 to TRBJ2-5; D gene uncertain. CDR3 size: 15 residues. Trimming stripped 6 bases from V and 1 base from J, with 15 bases between. The germline CDR1 and CDR2 sequences are SNHLY and FYNNEI. The CDR3 sequence is CASRRSVMSQETQYF. The CDR3 nucleotides are TGTGCCAGCAGACGTTCAGTCATGAGCCAAGAGACCCAGTACTTC.

Worth noting for this clone: This specimen includes other DNA sequences encoding the same CDR3. The chain employs TRBV28 and TRBJ1-2; D might be TRBD1 (6 bases). V was shortened by 4 bases and J by 4 bases, with 13 bases between the two germline ends. Germline V gene lookup returns CDR1 MDHEN and CDR2 SYDVKM. There are 14 residues in the CDR3. This chain's CDR3 is CASSSGGAGYGYTF. DNA for the CDR3: TGTGCCAGCAGTTCCGGGGGCGCCGGCTATGGCTACACCTTC.

The chain carries TRBV27 and TRBJ2-6; either TRBD1 or TRBD2 may fit D (5 bases each). Germline values: CDR1 MNHEY, CDR2 SMNVEV (reference sequence). Trimming shortened V by 3 bases and J by 2 bases, and 8 bases separated the two germline ends. The length of the CDR3 is 15 residues. The CDR3 spells CASSLRGAGANVLTF. For the CDR3, the DNA is TGTGCCAGCAGTTTGCGAGGGGCTGGGGCCAACGTCCTGACTTTC.

The chain carries TRBV5-1 and TRBJ2-7, with D possibly being TRBD1 (5 bases). This CDR3 region has 16 residues. Germline CDR1 and CDR2: SGHRS and YFSETQ. Trimming took 0 bases from V and 5 from J, leaving 18 bases between them. This chain's CDR3 is CASSLAKGRVEDEQYF. The DNA of the CDR3 is TGCGCCAGCAGCTTGGCCAAGGGCAGGGTTGAGGACGAGCAGTACTTC.

This clone was observed a single time. This sequence joins TRBV5-1 and TRBJ2-5; TRBD1 agrees at 7 bases. After removal of 0 bases from V and 6 bases from J, the junction contained 5 bases not matched to a gene. CDR3 length equals 14 residues. The germline gives CDR1 SGHRS, CDR2 YFSETQ. CDR3 in amino acids: CASSLVGGRKTQYF. The DNA for the CDR3 is TGCGCCAGCAGCTTGGTAGGGGGCCGGAAGACCCAGTACTTC.

V is TRBV7-9 and J is TRBJ1-3; no clear D. CDR1 and CDR2 (germline): SEHNR, FQNEAQ (reference sequence). The V end was cut by 10 bases, the J end by 0 bases, with 10 bases between. This CDR3 has 13 amino acids. The chain's CDR3 is CATTGRSGNTIYF. CDR3 DNA sequence: TGTGCCACCACCGGCCGCTCTGGAAACACCATATATTTT.

The gene calls are TRBV29-1 and TRBJ2-2; no firm D call. V lost 6 bases, J lost 0 bases, and 11 bases lay in between. Germline-derived CDR1 and CDR2 are SQVTM and ANQGSEA. The CDR3 extends over 14 amino acids. The chain's CDR3 is CSVASSANTGELFF. CDR3 nucleotides: TGCAGCGTGGCCAGCAGTGCGAACACCGGGGAGCTGTTTTTT.

The gene calls are TRBV4-3 and TRBJ2-3; no firm D call. There are 14 residues in the CDR3. Germline V CDR1 and CDR2: LGHNA, YSLEER. Trimming took off 3 bases at V and 3 bases at J, with 10 bases between the two ends. CDR3 residues: CASSQGARTDTQYF. The CDR3 coding sequence is TGCGCCAGCAGCCAGGGCGCAAGGACAGATACGCAGTATTTT.

The chain combines TRBV2 with TRBJ2-3; the D gene is possibly TRBD1 (5 bases). The CDR3 consists of 13 residues. The V gene's germline CDR1 is SNHLY and CDR2 FYNNEI. V was clipped by 7 bases and J by 2 bases, with 10 bases between them. CDR3 sequence: CASTDRNTDTQYF. The CDR3 DNA reads TGTGCCAGCACCGACAGAAACACAGATACGCAGTATTTT.

The gene calls are TRBV7-2 and TRBJ2-2; TRBD2 might be the D (5 bases). Germline CDR1 SGHTA, CDR2 FQGNSA. The CDR3 runs 17 residues. Trimming took 1 base from V and 4 from J, leaving 16 bases between them. As DNA, the CDR3 is TGTGCCAGCAGCTTAGATGGTCTGCGGGTGAGCACCGGGGAGCTGTTTTTT. As protein: CASSLDGLRVSTGELFF.

The gene calls are TRBV4-1 and TRBJ1-4, with D perhaps matching TRBD1 (5 bases). Trimming left V 4 bases short and J 4 bases short, with 10 bases between. The CDR3 contains 14 residues. From germline, CDR1 is MGHRA and CDR2 YSYEKL. As DNA, the CDR3 is TGCGCCAGCAGCCTCGCGGGGCTTAATGAAAAACTGTTTTTT. Residues: CASSLAGLNEKLFF.

The chain employs TRBV5-4 and TRBJ2-3, with a weak D call TRBD1 (6 bases). Germline V gene lookup returns CDR1 SGHNT and CDR2 YYREEE (reference sequence). The ends were cut back, 2 bases at V and 5 bases at J, with 15 bases in the middle. This CDR3 has 15 amino acids. CDR3 DNA sequence: TGTGCCAGCAGCTTACAACAGGGTCAGGGAGATACGCAGTATTTT. Encoded protein: CASSLQQGQGDTQYF. Supplemented by reference TRBV5-4 and TRBJ2-3, the full variable domain reads ETGVTQSPTHLIKTRGQQVTLRCSSQSGHNTVSWYQQALGQGPQFIFQYYREEENGRGNFPPRFSGLQFPNYSSELNVNALELDDSALYLCASSLQQGQGDTQYFGPGTRLTVL.

V usage is TRBV5-4 and J usage is TRBJ2-7, with TRBD2 matching over 10 bases. The CDR3 sequence is 16 residues long. The V segment lost 3 bases and the J segment 1 base; nucleotides outside the gene matches: 7. Germline V lookup: CDR1 SGHNT, CDR2 YYREEE (reference sequence). The CDR3 loop reads CASSSSGSGKSYEQYF. The CDR3 nucleotides read TGTGCCAGCAGCTCTAGCGGGAGCGGAAAGTCCTACGAGCAGTACTTC. The variable domain in full, completed from reference TRBV5-4 and TRBJ2-7, reads ETGVTQSPTHLIKTRGQQVTLRCSSQSGHNTVSWYQQALGQGPQFIFQYYREEENGRGNFPPRFSGLQFPNYSSELNVNALELDDSALYLCASSSSGSGKSYEQYFGPGTRLTVT.

The rearrangement links TRBV18 to TRBJ1-2; 11 nucleotides agree with TRBD1. This CDR3 is 21 amino acids long. In germline, CDR1 is KGHSH, CDR2 LQKENI. V trimming: 3 bases; J trimming: 4 bases; junction bases outside the gene matches: 22. In DNA, the CDR3 is TGTGCCAGCTCACCCGGTACTGGACAGGGGGCAATCCGCAGAACCTTCTATGGCTACACCTTC. Residues: CASSPGTGQGAIRRTFYGYTF. Full variable domain (missing parts from reference TRBV18 and TRBJ1-2): NAGVMQNPRHLVRRRGQEARLRCSPMKGHSHVYWYRQLPEEGLKFMVYLQKENIIDESGMPKERFSAEFPKEGPSILRIQQVVRGDSAAYFCASSPGTGQGAIRRTFYGYTFGSGTRLTVV.

V usage is TRBV27 and J usage is TRBJ2-1, with unresolved D. CDR3 size: 15 residues. V was shortened by 5 bases and J by 9 bases, with 20 bases between the two germline ends. From germline, CDR1 is MNHEY and CDR2 SMNVEV (reference sequence). As DNA, the CDR3 is TGTGCCAGCAGTCGGCTGGCTATTAGTCTGAGTGAGCAGTTCTTC. Translation gives CASSRLAISLSEQFF.

The V and J genes are TRBV9 and TRBJ2-3; no clear D. Germline values: CDR1 SGDLS, CDR2 YYNGEE. Between the trimmed V and J ends, which lost 4 bases and 6 bases, there was a span of 21 bases. The CDR3 covers 16 residues. CDR3 sequence (DNA): TGTGCCAGCAGCCCTGGAACACAAGCCAGCTGGGATACGCAGTATTTT. Amino acid sequence: CASSPGTQASWDTQYF.

The genes are TRBV28 and TRBJ1-6; TRBD1 matches 7 bases. This CDR3 is 17 amino acids long. The germline V gene has CDR1 MDHEN and CDR2 SYDVKM. V lost 5 bases and J lost 1; bases outside the gene matches: 8. The CDR3 loop reads CASSATGRGSYNSPLHF. The CDR3 bases are TGTGCCAGCAGTGCGACAGGGAGGGGGTCCTATAATTCACCCCTCCACTTT.

The genes are TRBV9 and TRBJ1-4; 9 nucleotides align to TRBD1. The CDR3 covers 15 residues. The germline V gene has CDR1 SGDLS and CDR2 YYNGEE. Unmatched junction bases numbered 4, after V lost 0 bases and J lost 7 bases. In nucleotides, the CDR3 is TGTGCCAGCAGCGTAGCAGGGACAGGGTTTGAAAAACTGTTTTTT. It codes for CASSVAGTGFEKLFF.

This clone occurred once. V and J are TRBV9 and TRBJ2-1; D is perhaps TRBD2 (6 bases). CDR3 length: 12 residues. V lost 5 bases to trimming and J lost 13 bases, with 16 bases between them. CDR1 and CDR2 (germline): SGDLS, YYNGEE. The CDR3 sequence is CASSAGLPKQFF. The DNA of the CDR3 is TGTGCCAGCAGTGCGGGACTCCCCAAACAGTTCTTC.